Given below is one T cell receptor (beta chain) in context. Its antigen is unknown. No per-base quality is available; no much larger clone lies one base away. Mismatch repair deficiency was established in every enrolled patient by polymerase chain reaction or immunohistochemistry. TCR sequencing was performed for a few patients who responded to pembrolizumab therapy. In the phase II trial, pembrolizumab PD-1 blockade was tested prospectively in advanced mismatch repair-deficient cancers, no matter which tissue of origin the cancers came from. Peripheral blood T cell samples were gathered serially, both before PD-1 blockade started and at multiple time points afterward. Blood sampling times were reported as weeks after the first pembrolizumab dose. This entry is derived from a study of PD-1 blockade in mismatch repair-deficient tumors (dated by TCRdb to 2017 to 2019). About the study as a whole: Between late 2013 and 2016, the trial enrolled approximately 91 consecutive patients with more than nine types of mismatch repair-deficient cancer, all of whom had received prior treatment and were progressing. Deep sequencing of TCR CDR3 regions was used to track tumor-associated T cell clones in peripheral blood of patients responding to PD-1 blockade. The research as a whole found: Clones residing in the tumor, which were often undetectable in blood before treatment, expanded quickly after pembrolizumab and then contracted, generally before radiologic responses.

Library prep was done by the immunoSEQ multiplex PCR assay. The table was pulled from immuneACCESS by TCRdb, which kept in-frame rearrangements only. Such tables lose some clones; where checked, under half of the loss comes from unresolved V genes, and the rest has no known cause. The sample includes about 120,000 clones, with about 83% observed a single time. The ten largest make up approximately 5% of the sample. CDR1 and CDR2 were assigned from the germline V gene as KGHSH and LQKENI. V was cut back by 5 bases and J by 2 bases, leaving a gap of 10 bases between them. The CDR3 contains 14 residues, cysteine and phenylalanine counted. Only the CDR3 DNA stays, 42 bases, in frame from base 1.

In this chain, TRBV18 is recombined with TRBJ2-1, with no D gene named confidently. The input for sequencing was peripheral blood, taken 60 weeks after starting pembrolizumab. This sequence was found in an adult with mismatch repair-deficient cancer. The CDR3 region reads CASSSASPYNEQFF. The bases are TGTGCCAGCTCATCCGCTTCCCCCTACAATGAGCAGTTCTTC.